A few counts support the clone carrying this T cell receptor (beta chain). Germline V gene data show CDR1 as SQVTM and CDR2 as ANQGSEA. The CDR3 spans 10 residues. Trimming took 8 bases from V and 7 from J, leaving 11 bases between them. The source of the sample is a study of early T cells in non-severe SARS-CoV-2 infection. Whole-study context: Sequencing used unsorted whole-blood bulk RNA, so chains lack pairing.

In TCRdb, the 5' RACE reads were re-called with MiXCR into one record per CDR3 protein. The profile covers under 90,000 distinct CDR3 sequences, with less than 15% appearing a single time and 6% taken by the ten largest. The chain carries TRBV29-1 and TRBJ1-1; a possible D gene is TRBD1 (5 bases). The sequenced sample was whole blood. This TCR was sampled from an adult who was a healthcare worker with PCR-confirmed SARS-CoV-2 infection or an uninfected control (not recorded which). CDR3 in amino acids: CSTMTDEAFF. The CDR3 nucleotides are TGCAGCACTATGACAGATGAAGCTTTCTTT.